This T cell receptor beta chain came from a study of T cells expressing NK-cell markers. Whole-study context: It was sorted CD3+CD56-NKG2C+, CD3+CD56+NKG2C- and CD3+CD56+NKG2C+ T cells that provided the TCR beta repertoires. Sequencing covered eight donors, seven HCMV-seropositive and one seronegative.

Using the 5' RACE reads, TCRdb records one entry per CDR3 protein without DNA. Recorded here are roughly 390,000 distinct CDR3 sequences; the top ten clones represent approximately 12%. The CDR3 is 16 residues long. CDR1 and CDR2 from the germline V gene are SEHNR and FQNEAQ (reference sequence). Sequencing was performed on blood T cells: a sorted CD56 or NKG2C T cell subset, CD4+ or CD8+ T cells, or bulk PBMC T cells (not recorded which). The chain links TRBV7-9 to TRBJ2-2; the D gene TCRdb calls, TRBD2, cannot be checked with no DNA. The clonotype was recovered from a woman in her forties or fifties in good health. The CDR3 is CASSPLSGRAFGELFF.